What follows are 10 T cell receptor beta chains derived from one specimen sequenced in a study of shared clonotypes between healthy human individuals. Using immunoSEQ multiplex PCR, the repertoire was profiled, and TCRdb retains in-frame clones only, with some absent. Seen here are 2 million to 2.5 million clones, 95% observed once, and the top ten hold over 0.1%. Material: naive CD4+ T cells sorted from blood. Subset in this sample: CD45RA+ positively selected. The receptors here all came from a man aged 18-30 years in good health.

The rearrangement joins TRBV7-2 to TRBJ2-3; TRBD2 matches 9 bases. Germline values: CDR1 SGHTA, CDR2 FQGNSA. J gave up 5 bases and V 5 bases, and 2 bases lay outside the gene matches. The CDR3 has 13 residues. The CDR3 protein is CASSPSGKDTQYF. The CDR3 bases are TGTGCCAGCAGCCCTAGCGGGAAAGATACGCAGTATTTT.

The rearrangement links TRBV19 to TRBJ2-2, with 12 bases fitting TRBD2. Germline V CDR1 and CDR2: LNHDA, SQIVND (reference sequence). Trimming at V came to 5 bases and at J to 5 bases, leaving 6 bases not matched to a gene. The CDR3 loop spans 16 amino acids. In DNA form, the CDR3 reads TGTGCCAGTAGTCCCATGACTAGCGGGAGAACCGGGGAGCTGTTTTTT. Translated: CASSPMTSGRTGELFF.

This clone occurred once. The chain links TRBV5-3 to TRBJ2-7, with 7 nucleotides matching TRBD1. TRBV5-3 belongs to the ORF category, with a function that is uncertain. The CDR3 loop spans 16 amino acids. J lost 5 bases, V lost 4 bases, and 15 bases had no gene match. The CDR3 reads CARSAQTGAKTHEQYF. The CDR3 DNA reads TGTGCCAGAAGCGCACAAACAGGGGCCAAAACCCACGAGCAGTACTTC.

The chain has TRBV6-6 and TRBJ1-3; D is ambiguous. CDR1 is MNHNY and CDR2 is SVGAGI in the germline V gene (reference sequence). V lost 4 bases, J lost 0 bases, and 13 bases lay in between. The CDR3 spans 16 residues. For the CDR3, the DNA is TGTGCCAGCAGTTCTCGCCTTCCGGGCTCTGGAAACACCATATATTTT. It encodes CASSSRLPGSGNTIYF.

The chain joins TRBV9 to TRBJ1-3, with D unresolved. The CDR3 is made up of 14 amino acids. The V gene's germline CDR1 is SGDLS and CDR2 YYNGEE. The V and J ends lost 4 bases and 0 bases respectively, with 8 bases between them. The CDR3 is CASSTEPSGNTIYF. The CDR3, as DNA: TGTGCCAGCAGCACGGAACCCTCTGGAAACACCATATATTTT.

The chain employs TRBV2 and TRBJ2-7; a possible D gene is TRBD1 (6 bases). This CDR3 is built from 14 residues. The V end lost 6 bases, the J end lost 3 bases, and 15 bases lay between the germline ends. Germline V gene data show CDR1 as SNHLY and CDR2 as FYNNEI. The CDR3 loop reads CASRLPGTRYEQYF. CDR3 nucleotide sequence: TGTGCCAGCAGACTCCCCGGGACACGCTACGAGCAGTACTTC.

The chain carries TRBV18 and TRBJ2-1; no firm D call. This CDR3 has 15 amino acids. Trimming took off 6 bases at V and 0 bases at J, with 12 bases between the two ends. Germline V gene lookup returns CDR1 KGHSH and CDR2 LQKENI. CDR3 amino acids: CASSILMSSYNEQFF. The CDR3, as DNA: TGTGCCAGCTCGATATTAATGAGCTCCTACAATGAGCAGTTCTTC.

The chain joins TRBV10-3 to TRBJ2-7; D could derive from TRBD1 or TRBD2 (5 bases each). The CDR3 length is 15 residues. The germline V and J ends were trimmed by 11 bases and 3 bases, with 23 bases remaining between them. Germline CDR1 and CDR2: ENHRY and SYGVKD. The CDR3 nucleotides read TGTGCCGTCTCACGTTGGGGCGAGGGAATCTACGAGCAGTACTTC. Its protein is CAVSRWGEGIYEQYF.

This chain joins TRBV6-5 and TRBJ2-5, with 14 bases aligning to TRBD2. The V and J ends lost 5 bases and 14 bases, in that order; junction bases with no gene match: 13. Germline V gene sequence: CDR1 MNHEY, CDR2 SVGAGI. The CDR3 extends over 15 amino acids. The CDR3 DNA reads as TGTGCCAGCAGTCGAGCTGGGACTAGCGGGGGCCCCGTCTACTTC. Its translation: CASSRAGTSGGPVYF.

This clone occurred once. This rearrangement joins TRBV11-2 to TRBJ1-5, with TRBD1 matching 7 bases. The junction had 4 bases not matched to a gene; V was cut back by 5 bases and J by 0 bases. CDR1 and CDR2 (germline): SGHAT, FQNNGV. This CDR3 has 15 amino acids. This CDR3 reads CASSDGTVSNQPQHF. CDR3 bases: TGTGCCAGCAGCGACGGGACAGTTAGCAATCAGCCCCAGCATTTT.